The following is a T cell receptor (beta chain) sequence with its context. The target antigen is unknown. 400 to 550 ng RNA was reverse transcribed with alpha and beta constant-region primers. Alpha and beta chain libraries were made separately by chain-specific third strand synthesis with multiplexing indices. Ligation attached cDNA to a 5' RACE adapter that carried a random hexamer and SP2 site. TCRdb re-analysed the 5' RACE reads in MiXCR, keeping a single row per CDR3 protein. The data hold roughly 13,000 distinct CDR3 sequences, with approximately 11% observed a single time. Whole blood was used without fractionation, so all unsorted peripheral T cells were included. V was trimmed by 1 base and J by 4 bases, leaving 14 bases between them. CDR1 is MGHRA and CDR2 is YSYEKL in the germline V gene. The CDR3 has 15 residues. The data derive from a study of HIV-infected patients and healthy controls.

Study findings and constraints: CMV-associated CDR3s mostly grew nonsignificantly during therapy, while HIV-associated CDR3s declined significantly. When repertoires were size-matched, rare events in HIV-infected data became overweighted.

This sequence joins TRBV4-1 and TRBJ2-7, with D possibly being TRBD1 or TRBD2 (5 bases each). This clonotype originated in an adult in good health. Sequenced sample: blood. CDR3 in DNA: TGCGCCAGCAGCCAAGGAGGGGCAAGCTCATACGAGCAGTACTTC. Translating gives CASSQGGASSYEQYF.